These 29 T cell receptor beta chains originate from one sample sequenced in a study of identical twins. Each CDR3 protein is one row after TCRdb ran MiXCR on the 5' RACE reads. The data hold 1,800,000 or so distinct CDR3 sequences, with 25% to 35% observed a single time. Sequenced material: cord blood. The receptors derive from a newborn girl in good health.

The gene calls are TRBV20-1 and TRBJ2-7; D might be TRBD2 (5 bases). This CDR3 is 12 amino acids long. The V end lost 0 bases, the J end lost 7 bases, and 10 bases lay between the germline ends. Germline lookup yields CDR1 DFQATT and CDR2 SNEGSKA (reference sequence). In nucleotides, the CDR3 is TGCAGTGCTAGAGATACCCGGAGGGAGCAGTACTTC. Amino acid sequence: CSARDTRREQYF.

There are a few counts of this clonotype. Written as DNA, the CDR3 is TGTGCCAGCAGCTTAGATGGTTGGCAGGTGAATTCACCCCTCCACTTT. Amino acids: CASSLDGWQVNSPLHF. V gene TRBV11-2 combines with J gene TRBJ1-6; D not resolved. Germline V gene data show CDR1 as SGHAT and CDR2 as FQNNGV. Trimming pared 0 bases from V and 7 bases from J, leaving 13 bases between. CDR3 length: 16 residues.

This clonotype was picked up a small number of times. This chain links TRBV27 with TRBJ2-1; possible D gene TRBD1, 5 bases. Deletions cut 4 bases from V and 2 bases from J, with 12 bases between. CDR1 MNHEY and CDR2 SMNVEV come from the germline V gene (reference sequence). CDR3 length equals 15 residues. The CDR3 protein is CASSSRTSPYNEQFF. DNA for the CDR3: TGTGCCAGCAGTTCCCGGACATCCCCCTACAATGAGCAGTTCTTC.

This chain uses TRBV20-1 with TRBJ2-1; D call uncertain. Gene TRBJ2-7 matches the end of the DNA better, so the J call may be wrong. Germline assignment: CDR1 DFQATT and CDR2 SNEGSKA (reference sequence). The CDR3 covers 12 residues. The CDR3 sequence is CSAPRRYNEQYF. CDR3 sequence (DNA): TGCAGTGCTCCACGCCGCTACAATGAGCAGTACTTC.

The J gene is TRBJ2-1, the V gene TRBV12-3 or TRBV12-4; TRBD1 matches at 7 bases. V was pared by 6 bases and J by 8 bases, with 16 bases of the junction left unmatched. The CDR3 has 16 residues. CDR3 amino acids: CASRTGLPGPYHEQFF. CDR3 DNA sequence: TGTGCCAGCAGGACAGGGCTCCCGGGCCCTTACCATGAGCAGTTCTTC.

The V gene is TRBV7-2, the J gene TRBJ2-7; D is perhaps TRBD1 (6 bases). Per the germline V gene, CDR1 is SGHTA and CDR2 is FQGNSA. The ends were cut back, 1 base at V and 2 bases at J, with 12 bases in the middle. This CDR3 has 15 residues. CDR3 residues: CASSLVPRGTYEQYF. DNA for the CDR3: TGTGCCAGCAGCTTAGTCCCCAGGGGCACCTACGAGCAGTACTTC.

The rearrangement links TRBV5-5 to TRBJ1-5; D ambiguous. Looked up from germline, CDR1 is SGHKS and CDR2 is YYEKEE (reference sequence). Trimming removed 0 bases from V and 6 bases from J, with 16 bases in between. This CDR3 region has 16 residues. The CDR3 is CASSLEYSREGQPQHF. CDR3 coding DNA: TGTGCCAGCAGCTTGGAATATTCTAGGGAAGGTCAGCCCCAGCATTTT.

The chain joins TRBV6-6 to TRBJ1-5; 9 bases line up with TRBD1. The ends lost 6 bases at V and 6 bases at J; junction bases unmatched: 6. Germline loops: CDR1 MNHNY, CDR2 SVGAGI (reference sequence). The CDR3 consists of 14 residues. In DNA form, the CDR3 reads TGTGCCAGCAGCCGGACAGGGGATATTCAGCCCCAGCATTTT. It yields the protein CASSRTGDIQPQHF.

About this clonotype itself: A far larger clone is one nucleotide away, so this likely arose from a read error. The chain combines TRBV12-3 or TRBV12-4 with TRBJ2-3; 9 bases fit TRBD2. This CDR3 has 14 residues. CDR3 region: CASSWGTSTDTEYF. CDR3 coding DNA: TGTGCCAGCAGTTGGGGGACTAGCACAGATACGGAGTATTTT.

This chain uses TRBV12-3 or TRBV12-4 with TRBJ2-1; 9 bases are a match to TRBD2. The CDR3 runs 18 residues. Trimming at V came to 3 bases and at J to 8 bases, leaving 17 bases not matched to a gene. In DNA, the CDR3 is TGTGCCAGCAGTTTGGTCCCCGGACTAGCGTCACGAGGATATGAGCAGTTCTTC. The encoded protein is CASSLVPGLASRGYEQFF.

On this clonotype: Since a much larger clone is just one base distant, this may be a read error. The chain links TRBV28 to TRBJ2-6; D is perhaps TRBD1 (6 bases). The CDR3 totals 14 residues. Germline V CDR1 and CDR2: MDHEN, SYDVKM. The CDR3 DNA reads as TGTGCCAGCAGTCCAGGACAGAATACCAACGCCCTGACTTTC. Protein: CASSPGQNTNALTF.

The chain has TRBV12-3 or TRBV12-4 and TRBJ1-6, with 8 bases that match TRBD1. This CDR3 region has 19 residues. J lost 7 bases, V lost 6 bases, and 20 bases had no gene match. CDR3 region: CASRNNQRQGIMMNSPLHF. DNA of the CDR3: TGTGCCAGCAGGAACAATCAGAGACAGGGGATTATGATGAATTCACCCCTCCACTTT.

This clonotype was counted between two and nine times. The gene calls are TRBV20-1 and TRBJ2-1, with a tentative D call TRBD2 (6 bases). Per the germline V gene, CDR1 is DFQATT and CDR2 is SNEGSKA (reference sequence). Trimming left V 6 bases short and J 2 bases short, with 11 bases between. This CDR3 contains 13 residues. CDR3 amino acids: CSAMGGPYNEQFF. CDR3 sequence (DNA): TGCAGTGCCATGGGGGGACCCTACAATGAGCAGTTCTTC.

This clonotype occurred a few times. This chain links TRBV18 with TRBJ1-5, with TRBD1 matching 7 bases. V dropped 2 bases and J dropped 6; count of bases not matched to a gene: 7. This CDR3 comprises 15 residues. The germline CDR1 and CDR2 sequences are KGHSH and LQKENI. CDR3 in DNA: TGTGCCAGCTCACCATCACAGGGGAACTTTCAGCCCCAGCATTTT. Amino acid sequence: CASSPSQGNFQPQHF. The whole variable domain, remainder taken from reference TRBV18 and TRBJ1-5, is NAGVMQNPRHLVRRRGQEARLRCSPMKGHSHVYWYRQLPEEGLKFMVYLQKENIIDESGMPKERFSAEFPKEGPSILRIQQVVRGDSAAYFCASSPSQGNFQPQHFGDGTRLSIL.

The chain carries TRBV4-1 and TRBJ1-5; TRBD1 is a possible D gene (5 bases). V lost 1 base, J lost 1 base, and 14 bases lay in between. Germline V gene lookup returns CDR1 MGHRA and CDR2 YSYEKL. The CDR3 covers 17 residues. CDR3 region: CASSQVTEKTSNQPQHF. The CDR3 nucleotides read TGCGCCAGCAGCCAAGTGACAGAAAAGACAAGCAATCAGCCCCAGCATTTT.

This chain connects TRBV20-1 to TRBJ2-3; 9 bases align to TRBD2. V lost 4 bases to trimming and J lost 1 base; unmatched junction nucleotides: 3. The germline V gene encodes CDR1 DFQATT and CDR2 SNEGSKA (reference sequence). The CDR3 length is 14 residues. CDR3 bases: TGCAGTGCTAAGAAGCGGGAGGGCACAGATACGCAGTATTTT. Translated: CSAKKREGTDTQYF.

This clonotype has only a few counts. This chain links TRBV20-1 with TRBJ2-7, with TRBD1 identical over 10 bases. Germline trimming cut 6 bases from V and 4 bases from J; bases unmatched to any gene: 3. The CDR3 loop spans 12 amino acids. Germline V CDR1 and CDR2: DFQATT, SNEGSKA (reference sequence). CDR3 amino acids: CSAVDRGYEQYF. DNA for the CDR3: TGCAGTGCAGTGGACAGGGGGTACGAGCAGTACTTC.

This clonotype appeared a few times. The V gene is TRBV28, the J gene TRBJ1-5; D remains ambiguous. Germline V gene sequence: CDR1 MDHEN, CDR2 SYDVKM. The CDR3 has 14 amino acids. Trimming left V 7 bases short and J 3 bases short, with 13 bases between. The CDR3 here is CASISAGVNQPQHF. CDR3 bases: TGTGCCAGCATCTCAGCAGGAGTCAATCAGCCCCAGCATTTT.

This clonotype was found a few times. The CDR3 nucleotides read TGTGCCAGCAGAGAAACCGGGACTAGATTTTACAATGAGCAGTTCTTC. It specifies CASRETGTRFYNEQFF. This chain joins TRBV13 and TRBJ2-1, with TRBD2 matching over 8 bases. Germline V gene lookup returns CDR1 PRHDT and CDR2 FYEKMQ (reference sequence). The CDR3 is made up of 16 amino acids. Germline trimming cut 6 bases from V and 4 bases from J; bases unmatched to any gene: 11.

The V and J genes are TRBV6-1 and TRBJ1-5; D is possibly TRBD1 (6 bases). This CDR3 contains 15 residues. The V gene's germline CDR1 is MNHNS and CDR2 SASEGT. V lost 6 bases, J lost 7 bases, and 19 bases lay in between. This chain's CDR3 is CASRWMGGKGQPQHF. The CDR3 DNA sequence: TGTGCCAGCAGATGGATGGGGGGCAAGGGGCAGCCCCAGCATTTT.

This clonotype was counted between two and nine times. The rearrangement links TRBV10-3 to TRBJ2-4; D remains unclear. Between the trimmed V and J ends, which lost 5 bases and 4 bases, there was a span of 3 bases. Germline CDR1 is ENHRY and CDR2 is SYGVKD. This CDR3 region has 11 residues. The CDR3 reads CAISSKNIQYF. DNA of the CDR3: TGTGCCATCAGTTCTAAAAACATTCAGTACTTC.

This clonotype was detected many times. CDR3: CASSYRDRDLSYEQYF. In nucleotides, the CDR3 is TGTGCCAGCAGTTACCGGGACCGGGACTTGTCCTACGAGCAGTACTTC. The chain joins TRBV6-2 or TRBV6-3 to TRBJ2-7; D perhaps matches TRBD2 (6 bases). Germline V lookup: CDR1 MNHEY, CDR2 SVGEGT. V was shortened by 2 bases and J by 1 base, with 15 bases between the two germline ends. The CDR3 sequence is 16 residues long.

The rearrangement joins TRBV20-1 to TRBJ2-4; possibly TRBD1 or TRBD2 for D (5 bases each). V was clipped by 8 bases and J by 0 bases, with 20 bases between them. This CDR3 region has 16 residues. Germline V gene sequence: CDR1 DFQATT, CDR2 SNEGSKA (reference sequence). The CDR3 is CSTTPGRVLAKNIQYF. The CDR3 DNA reads as TGCAGTACGACCCCGGGACGTGTTCTAGCCAAAAACATTCAGTACTTC.

Only a few counts were recorded for this clonotype. CDR3 sequence: CSVAPGQVDEKLFF. CDR3 bases: TGCAGCGTTGCCCCGGGACAGGTCGATGAAAAACTGTTTTTT. This chain links TRBV29-1 with TRBJ1-4; TRBD1 matches at 8 bases. The germline CDR1 and CDR2 sequences are SQVTM and ANQGSEA. The ends lost 4 bases at V and 6 bases at J; junction bases unmatched: 7. This CDR3 is built from 14 residues.

J is TRBJ1-5 and V is TRBV20-1, with a possible D match to TRBD1 (5 bases). Per germline, CDR1 DFQATT and CDR2 SNEGSKA (reference sequence). This CDR3 contains 14 residues. V lost 6 bases and J lost 2, with 14 bases in between. CDR3 DNA sequence: TGCAGTGCAGAAGTGGGGGAGGGCAATCAGCCCCAGCATTTT. Translated, it gives CSAEVGEGNQPQHF.

This clonotype was detected a few times. The chain uses TRBV20-1 and TRBJ2-4; D is perhaps TRBD1 (6 bases). The DNA matches TRBJ2-7 better at its end, which makes the J call doubtful. Germline assignment: CDR1 DFQATT and CDR2 SNEGSKA (reference sequence). The length of the CDR3 is 20 residues. The CDR3 reads CSARDLSGRGTPLRSYEQYF. DNA for the CDR3: TGCAGTGCTAGAGATCTGTCGGGCAGGGGCACTCCTCTCCGCTCCTACGAGCAGTACTTC.

This clonotype was picked up many times. The chain joins TRBV7-2 to TRBJ1-2; D is uncertain. V was clipped by 1 base and J by 4 bases, with 16 bases between them. The CDR3 extends over 16 amino acids. Germline assignment: CDR1 SGHTA and CDR2 FQGNSA. The CDR3 loop reads CASSLEGVGGSYGYTF. The CDR3 nucleotides are TGTGCCAGCAGCTTAGAAGGCGTGGGCGGTTCCTATGGCTACACCTTC.

This clonotype was seen a few times. At one boundary the junction diverges from the germline segment, which might be a read error. The chain links TRBV7-9 to TRBJ2-7; a possible D gene is TRBD1 (6 bases). Germline loops: CDR1 SEHNR, CDR2 FQNEAQ (reference sequence). The CDR3 runs to 14 residues. The CDR3 nucleotides read TGTGCCGGCAGCTATCACAGGGAGTCCTACGAGCAGTACTTC. Residues: CAGSYHRESYEQYF.

The chain employs TRBV20-1 and TRBJ2-4; TRBD1 matches 7 bases. This CDR3 contains 15 residues. J gave up 0 bases and V 5 bases, and 7 bases lay outside the gene matches. Germline CDR1 reads DFQATT; CDR2 reads SNEGSKA (reference sequence). The DNA of the CDR3 is TGCAGTGCTCTAAACAGGGGAGTAGCCAAAAACATTCAGTACTTC. Protein product: CSALNRGVAKNIQYF.